Included here is one T cell receptor (beta chain) sequence, with context. Its antigen is still unknown. Assay: immunoSEQ multiplex PCR; the TCRdb copy retains only in-frame clones and omits some. This table has more than 20,000 clones, 75% to 85% appearing once. ViraFEST expansion of antigen-specific CD4+ T cells with viral peptide pools preceded sequencing. When less than 11 days of culture had elapsed, CD4+ T cells were isolated. Between March and December 2020, the person had a SARS-CoV-2 infection that PCR confirmed. This sample was included in a study of vaccination effects on CD4 cells after COVID-19. Across the whole study: Participants were given two doses of BNT162b2 or mRNA-1273 vaccine.

V lost 2 bases and J 2 bases, leaving 13 bases between the germline ends. Germline assignment: CDR1 SGHRS and CDR2 YFSETQ. The CDR3 spans 15 residues. The material sequenced was CD4+ T cells from PBMCs cultured with a peptide pool, taken before COVID-19 vaccination. This receptor was taken from a human donor who had a prior SARS-CoV-2 infection. The V gene is TRBV5-1, the J gene TRBJ1-1; perhaps TRBD1 as D (5 bases). CDR3 sequence reads: CASSLARQKNTEAFF. The CDR3 DNA follows: TGCGCCAGCAGCTTAGCCCGACAGAAAAACACTGAAGCTTTCTTT.